Listed below are T cell receptor beta chains from one sample, sequenced in a study of regulatory T cells in long-lasting Graves disease. TCRdb re-analysed the multiplex PCR reads in MiXCR, keeping a single row per CDR3 protein. The repertoire consists of 400,000 to 500,000 distinct CDR3 sequences, with 15% occurring once and the leading ten covering under 9%. These data also formed part of another study, on T cells in Graves' hyperthyroidism and ophthalmopathy.

The specimen was peripheral blood mononuclear cells (PBMCs), collected at new diagnosis, from a patient treated with antithyroid drugs. These receptors all stem from a middle-aged woman with Graves disease. Both conserved end residues are part of each CDR3. D genes are given only for firm matches. Clone sizes are given selectively: once, few, many, or a class where the clone is expanded.

j_gene | abundance | v_gene | d_gene | CDR3aa | CDR3nt
TRBJ1-5 | . | TRBV27 | . | CASRGTGYGNQPQHF | TGTGCCAGCAGGGGGACTGGATATGGCAATCAGCCCCAGCATTTT
TRBJ2-7 | . | TRBV7-9 | . | CASSPRQLYEQYF | TGTGCCAGCAGTCCGAGACAACTCTACGAGCAGTACTTC
TRBJ1-3 | many | TRBV12-3/TRBV12-4 | TRBD1 | CASSLGTAGNTIYF | TGTGCCAGCAGTCTCGGGACAGCTGGAAACACCATATATTTT
TRBJ2-3 | . | TRBV7-3 | TRBD2 | CASSSTGTSGDTQYF | TGTGCCAGCAGCTCAACCGGGACTAGCGGGGATACGCAGTATTTT
TRBJ2-3 | many | TRBV28 | . | CASSFFLVSGLTDTQYF | TGTGCCAGCAGTTTCTTTCTGGTGAGCGGCCTCACAGATACGCAGTATTTT
TRBJ2-7 | many | TRBV27 | TRBD1 | CASSFGTGMYEQYF | TGTGCCAGCAGTTTTGGGACAGGGATGTACGAGCAGTACTTC
TRBJ2-3 | many | TRBV6-1 | . | CATGLLRSTDTQYF | TGTGCCACAGGGCTCCTGCGGTCCACAGATACGCAGTATTTT
TRBJ1-2 | many | TRBV7-2 | TRBD1 | CASSLGEGALPYGYTF | TGTGCCAGCAGCTTAGGGGAGGGGGCTTTGCCCTATGGCTACACCTTC
TRBJ2-1 | many | TRBV18 | TRBD1 | CASSPKTGGGNEQFF | TGTGCCAGCTCACCAAAGACAGGGGGCGGGAATGAGCAGTTCTTC
TRBJ2-2 | many | TRBV30 | . | CAWSLRDSTGELFF | TGTGCCTGGAGTCTGCGGGATTCCACCGGGGAGCTGTTTTTT
TRBJ2-1 | . | TRBV6-1 | . | CASRKTQESYNEQFF | TGTGCCAGCAGAAAAACCCAGGAGTCCTACAATGAGCAGTTCTTC
TRBJ2-1 | many | TRBV7-9 | TRBD2 | CASSFPELAIHEQFF | TGTGCCAGCAGCTTCCCGGAACTAGCGATCCATGAGCAGTTCTTC
TRBJ2-1 | . | TRBV7-9 | TRBD2 | CASSSRLREGPRGEQFF | TGTGCCAGCAGCTCCAGACTCCGGGAGGGGCCACGGGGTGAGCAGTTCTTC
TRBJ2-7 | few | TRBV10-1 | TRBD1 | CASSEDRVTNSYEQYF | TGCGCCAGCAGTGAGGACAGGGTCACCAACTCCTACGAGCAGTACTTC
TRBJ2-7 | many | TRBV3-1 | . | CASSLSGQSEQYF | TGTGCCAGCAGCCTCTCAGGACAATCCGAGCAGTACTTC
TRBJ2-3 | many | TRBV20-1 | TRBD2 | CSARIAGGDTQYF | TGCAGTGCTAGAATAGCGGGAGGAGATACGCAGTATTTT
TRBJ2-7 | once | TRBV12-3/TRBV12-4 | TRBD1 | CATAGTGNEQYF | TGTGCCACCGCCGGGACAGGGAACGAGCAGTACTTC
TRBJ2-3 | . | TRBV27 | . | CASMGDTQYF | TGTGCCAGCATGGGAGATACGCAGTATTTT
TRBJ2-1 | many | TRBV28 | TRBD2 | CASSQRLAGEYEQFF | TGTGCCAGCAGTCAACGACTAGCGGGAGAGTATGAGCAGTTCTTC
TRBJ1-4 | many | TRBV5-1 | . | CASSLDGIANEKLFF | TGCGCCAGCAGCTTGGACGGGATAGCTAATGAAAAACTGTTTTTT
TRBJ1-2 | few | TRBV20-1 | TRBD1 | CSARQGAVDGYGYTF | TGCAGTGCCCGACAGGGGGCAGTTGATGGCTATGGCTACACCTTC
TRBJ1-2 | many | TRBV7-9 | . | CASSLEVDRVSQGYTF | TGTGCCAGCAGCTTAGAGGTAGATCGGGTATCTCAAGGCTACACCTTC
TRBJ1-4 | many | TRBV28 | TRBD1 | CASSPRQGAVEKLFF | TGTGCCAGCAGTCCAAGACAGGGGGCGGTTGAAAAACTGTTTTTT
TRBJ2-5 | once | TRBV7-8 | . | CASSFDQGGETQYF | TGTGCCAGCAGCTTCGACCAGGGTGGGGAGACCCAGTACTTC
TRBJ1-1 | . | TRBV7-9 | . | CASRSLGENTEAFF | TGTGCCAGCAGGTCCCTTGGGGAGAACACTGAAGCTTTCTTT
TRBJ2-2 | many | TRBV5-1 | TRBD1 | CASSAGTGDTGELFF | TGCGCCAGCAGCGCCGGGACAGGGGACACCGGGGAGCTGTTTTTT
TRBJ2-7 | many | TRBV14 | TRBD2 | CASSLIGLAGGPFYF | TGTGCCAGCAGCCTAATCGGACTAGCGGGAGGGCCGTTCTACTTC
TRBJ2-3 | . | TRBV4-1 | TRBD2 | CASSQGQISGYSTDTQYF | TGCGCCAGCAGCCAAGGGCAAATTAGCGGGTATAGCACAGATACGCAGTATTTT
TRBJ2-3 | many | TRBV6-5 | . | CASSYSPGALSTDTQYF | TGTGCCAGCAGTTACTCCCCAGGAGCCCTTAGCACAGATACGCAGTATTTT
TRBJ1-2 | . | TRBV11-2 | . | CASSPGAGNYGYTF | TGTGCCAGCAGCCCCGGGGCAGGGAACTATGGCTACACCTTC
TRBJ1-2 | many | TRBV3-1 | . | CASSQDSYNYGYTF | TGTGCCAGCAGCCAAGACAGTTACAACTATGGCTACACCTTC
TRBJ2-5 | many | TRBV18 | . | CASSPPSQSQETQYF | TGTGCCAGCTCACCACCCTCCCAGTCCCAAGAGACCCAGTACTTC
TRBJ2-3 | . | TRBV12-3/TRBV12-4 | TRBD1 | CASSSRDRLTDTQYF | TGTGCCAGCAGCTCACGGGACAGGCTCACAGATACGCAGTATTTT
TRBJ2-7 | . | TRBV28 | . | CASPPRGRLMNEQYF | TGTGCCAGCCCCCCCCGGGGCCGCCTAATGAACGAGCAGTACTTC
TRBJ1-5 | . | TRBV6-1 | . | CASSGGRAQPQHF | TGTGCCAGCAGTGGAGGGCGGGCTCAGCCCCAGCATTTT
TRBJ2-4 | many | TRBV11-3 | . | CASSPMVAKNIQYF | TGTGCCAGCAGCCCGATGGTGGCCAAAAACATTCAGTACTTC
TRBJ2-1 | many | TRBV20-1 | TRBD2 | CSARAISGSSYNEQFF | TGCAGTGCTAGAGCTATTAGCGGGAGTAGTTACAATGAGCAGTTCTTC
TRBJ2-2 | many | TRBV27 | . | CASSLSRGVAGELFF | TGTGCCAGCAGTTTATCGAGGGGAGTCGCCGGGGAGCTGTTTTTT
TRBJ2-7 | many | TRBV7-9 | TRBD1 | CASSLEIPGQGAYEQYF | TGTGCCAGCAGCTTAGAGATTCCGGGACAGGGGGCTTACGAGCAGTACTTC
TRBJ2-7 | many | TRBV11-2 | . | CASSLSLTSNEQYF | TGTGCCAGCAGCTTATCCTTAACTAGCAACGAGCAGTACTTC
TRBJ2-1 | . | TRBV13 | TRBD2 | CASSSRLAGMHNKQFF | TGTGCCAGCAGCTCCCGACTAGCGGGAATGCACAATAAGCAGTTCTTC
TRBJ2-1 | many | TRBV7-9 | TRBD2 | CASSPGLASMMQFF | TGTGCCAGCAGCCCGGGACTAGCCTCGATGATGCAGTTCTTC
TRBJ1-3 | . | TRBV18 | TRBD1 | CASSQNTGAGNTIYF | TGTGCCAGCTCACAGAATACAGGGGCTGGAAACACCATATATTTT
TRBJ2-7 | many | TRBV2 | . | CASSGGGLSTFYEQYF | TGTGCCAGCAGTGGGGGTGGCCTATCGACCTTCTACGAGCAGTACTTC
TRBJ2-3 | many | TRBV27 | TRBD2 | CASSPSGRADTQYF | TGTGCCAGCAGTCCTAGCGGGAGGGCAGATACGCAGTATTTT
TRBJ2-1 | . | TRBV7-2 | TRBD2 | CASSPKTGTNNEQFF | TGTGCCAGCAGCCCAAAAACCGGGACTAACAATGAGCAGTTCTTC
TRBJ2-7 | many | TRBV6-5 | . | CASSYPGPKRRQYF | TGTGCCAGCAGTTACCCTGGCCCGAAGAGAAGGCAGTACTTC
TRBJ2-3 | few | TRBV5-1 | . | CASSPSAGTDTQYF | TGCGCCAGCAGCCCGAGTGCCGGCACAGATACGCAGTATTTT